Listed below are T cell receptor beta chains from one sample, sequenced in a study of long-term antiretroviral therapy in people with HIV. TCRdb keeps only in-frame clones here, not all; method: immunoSEQ multiplex PCR. This sample yields around 20,000 clones, of which 80% to 85% are seen a single time; about 5.6% belongs to the top ten. The sequencing here drew on unsorted PBMCs, taken 0.2 years after starting antiretroviral therapy. These receptors all come from a young woman with HIV. CDR3s include the opening cysteine and the closing phenylalanine or tryptophan. The D gene is left open where the match is weak. Not all rows give a size; the values are once, few, many and, for expanded clones, a class.

>.|15|.|TRBJ2-7|TRBV5-1
CASSLSREISYEQYF
TGCGCCAGCAGCTTGAGCAGGGAGATATCCTACGAGCAGTACTTC
>TRBD2|15|.|TRBJ2-3|TRBV2
CASRRGTSGAYTQYF
TGTGCCAGCAGGAGGGGGACTAGCGGCGCCTATACGCAGTATTTT
>.|16|.|TRBJ1-2|TRBV19
CASSVGGGPTMSGYTF
TGTGCCAGTAGTGTGGGAGGAGGACCGACAATGAGTGGCTACACCTTC
>.|13|few|TRBJ1-2|TRBV14
CASSQVRGGGYTF
TGTGCCAGCAGCCAAGTCAGGGGAGGGGGCTACACCTTC
>.|16|.|TRBJ1-5|TRBV2
CASRKEGAQGPQPQHF
TGTGCCAGCAGGAAGGAAGGGGCCCAAGGACCTCAGCCCCAGCATTTT
>.|12|.|TRBJ2-3|TRBV6-1
CASSEASSRQYF
TGTGCCAGCAGTGAAGCCTCTAGTAGGCAGTATTTT
>.|16|.|TRBJ2-5|TRBV7-6
CASTKGGAQSGETQYF
TGTGCCAGCACCAAAGGGGGGGCTCAAAGTGGAGAGACCCAGTACTTC
>TRBD1|19|.|TRBJ2-2|TRBV9
CASTRQGEIAYTNTGELFF
TGTGCCAGCACCCGACAGGGGGAAATCGCATACACGAACACCGGGGAGCTGTTTTTT
>.|14|few|TRBJ2-4|TRBV11-2
CASSPKAWGSIQYF
TGTGCCAGCAGCCCAAAGGCGTGGGGGAGCATTCAGTACTTC
>.|13|.|TRBJ1-1|TRBV2
CASSERLNTEAFF
TGTGCCAGCAGTGAACGACTGAACACTGAAGCTTTCTTT
>TRBD1|13|once|TRBJ1-6|TRBV27
CASRRDRGSPLHF
TGTGCCAGCCGCCGGGACAGAGGGTCACCCCTCCACTTT
>.|16|.|TRBJ2-2|TRBV5-1
CASSSWPRMNTGELFF
TGCGCCAGCAGCTCCTGGCCCAGGATGAACACCGGGGAGCTGTTTTTT
>.|14|.|TRBJ1-1|TRBV19
CASRNPRVGTEAFF
TGTGCCAGTAGAAACCCGAGGGTGGGAACTGAAGCTTTCTTT
>.|15|.|TRBJ1-1|TRBV5-5
CASSFAGHQATEAFF
TGTGCCAGCAGCTTCGCGGGACACCAGGCGACTGAAGCTTTCTTT
>.|15|.|TRBJ1-5|TRBV5-6
CASSLGVGQIQPQHF
TGTGCCAGCAGCTTGGGGGTGGGCCAGATACAGCCCCAGCATTTT
>.|13|.|TRBJ2-1|TRBV7-9
CASSLVEGREQFF
TGTGCCAGCAGCTTAGTGGAGGGACGTGAGCAGTTCTTC
>.|17|.|TRBJ1-1|TRBV27
CASSFFGGASPLGEAFF
TGTGCCAGCAGTTTTTTCGGTGGGGCCAGCCCGTTGGGTGAAGCTTTCTTT
>TRBD1|13|.|TRBJ1-1|TRBV6-1
CASTKDRDTEAFF
TGTGCCAGCACCAAGGACAGGGACACTGAAGCTTTCTTT
>.|13|.|TRBJ1-1|TRBV30
CAWTLRYFTEAFF
TGTGCCTGGACTCTGAGGTATTTCACTGAAGCTTTCTTT
>.|14|.|TRBJ2-1|TRBV2
CASSVDTAGNEQFF
TGTGCCAGCAGTGTCGACACCGCCGGGAATGAGCAGTTCTTC
>.|15|.|TRBJ2-2|TRBV29-1
CSIIRPRGATGELFF
TGCAGCATAATCCGACCGAGAGGGGCGACCGGGGAGCTGTTTTTT
>TRBD1|12|.|TRBJ1-2|TRBV5-4
CASSDRVGGYTF
TGTGCCAGCAGCGACAGGGTTGGTGGCTACACCTTC
>.|14|.|TRBJ2-3|TRBV29-1
CSVEGRGRADTQYF
TGCAGCGTTGAGGGCAGGGGCAGGGCAGATACGCAGTATTTT
>TRBD1|14|.|TRBJ1-5|TRBV30
CAWSRDRNNQPQHF
TGTGCCTGGAGTCGGGACAGGAACAATCAGCCCCAGCATTTT
>TRBD1|15|.|TRBJ1-2|TRBV6-5
CASSYPGQGNYGYTF
TGTGCCAGCAGTTACCCGGGACAGGGGAACTATGGCTACACCTTC
>.|13|.|TRBJ1-5|TRBV10-2
CASSRGQNQPQHF
TGCGCCAGCAGTAGGGGCCAAAATCAGCCCCAGCATTTT
>TRBD1|16|.|TRBJ2-5|TRBV5-6
CASSYAPQGARETQYF
TGTGCCAGCAGCTACGCACCACAGGGGGCCCGAGAGACCCAGTACTTC
>.|12|.|TRBJ1-1|TRBV6-1
CALTRGGTEAFF
TGTGCCCTCACTAGGGGCGGCACTGAAGCTTTCTTT
>.|13|.|TRBJ1-1|TRBV6-4
CASSLYSTTEAFF
TGTGCCAGCAGCCTTTATTCTACCACTGAAGCTTTCTTT
>.|15|.|TRBJ1-3|TRBV4-1
CASSQAGGTGNTIYF
TGCGCCAGCAGCCAAGCAGGCGGTACTGGAAACACCATATATTTT
>.|16|.|TRBJ2-2|TRBV27
CASSPAGGVFAGELFF
TGTGCCAGCAGTCCTGCCGGCGGGGTCTTTGCCGGGGAGCTGTTTTTT
>.|15|.|TRBJ1-6|TRBV6-5
CASSYRDSPGAPLHF
TGTGCCAGCAGTTACCGGGACTCACCAGGTGCACCCCTCCACTTT
>TRBD2|16|.|TRBJ2-3|TRBV11-2
CASSLVAGGSTDTQYF
TGTGCCAGCAGCTTAGTTGCGGGGGGTAGCACAGATACGCAGTATTTT
>TRBD1|18|.|TRBJ2-1|TRBV27
CASSLSNPRDRALNEQFF
TGTGCCAGCAGTTTATCGAACCCGCGGGACAGGGCCCTGAATGAGCAGTTCTTC
>.|16|.|TRBJ1-5|TRBV5-1
CASSPGTGYGDQPQHF
TGCGCCAGCAGCCCGGGGACGGGCTATGGGGATCAGCCCCAGCATTTT
>TRBD1|16|once|TRBJ1-5|TRBV27
CASKLARTGGLESQHF
TGTGCCAGCAAGTTGGCCCGGACAGGGGGTTTAGAGTCCCAGCATTTT
>.|13|.|TRBJ1-1|TRBV25-1
CASSESTVTEAFF
TGTGCCAGCAGTGAATCGACGGTCACTGAAGCTTTCTTT